The TCR beta chain described here comes from a study of CD8+ T cells in alopecia areata. cDNA prepared by RNA extraction and subsequent reverse transcription served as the template for sequencing. TCRdb keeps only in-frame clones here, not all; method: immunoSEQ multiplex PCR. The table shows 95,000 to 120,000 clones, with 59% occurring only once. The sample holds a few counts of this clone. Antigen specificity is unknown. Study-wide points: Lesional scalp displayed greater clonality than normal scalp, most notably in alopecia totalis/universalis.

V lost 2 bases to trimming and J lost 7 bases; unmatched junction nucleotides: 7. Looked up from germline, CDR1 is ENHRY and CDR2 is SYGVKD. The length of the CDR3 is 15 residues. V is TRBV10-3 and J is TRBJ2-1; 8 positions agree with TRBD2. The sequence derives from a human donor in good health. Sequencing was carried out using CD8+ T cells sorted from blood. DNA of the CDR3: TGTGCCATCAGTGAGGCGGGGGGCGTTCGGAATGAGCAGTTCTTC. As protein: CAISEAGGVRNEQFF.